This T cell receptor beta chain emerged from a study of cytomegalovirus exposure and HLA in healthy donors. Remarks on this clone: The antigen is unknown.

CDR1 is MRHNA, CDR2 SNTAGT, per germline. This CDR3 region has 13 residues. Trimming shortened V by 5 bases and J by 1 base, and 7 bases separated the two germline ends. Study-level points and caveats: When a later analysis compared HLA-associated TCR beta chains with equally common others, the HLA-associated chains turned out to be more clonally expanded and to have lower generation probabilities. Later analysis placed DRB1 highest and HLA-C lowest in TCR association rates, which differed by HLA locus.

Researchers ran the PCR with 60 Vbeta and 13 Jbeta primers. Measured with immunoSEQ multiplex PCR; TCRdb has only the in-frame clones, and not every one. This sample has approximately 93,000 clones; about 79% occur once, and the top ten carry around 3%. Sequenced material: PBMCs. The rearrangement joins TRBV6-4 to TRBJ2-3; no clear D. This receptor was identified in a male donor in good health and CMV-seropositive. CDR3 sequence reads: CASSPSRTDTQYF. The CDR3 DNA is TGTGCCAGCAGTCCTTCTCGCACAGATACGCAGTATTTT.